The rows below give T cell receptor beta chains drawn from one sample of a study of siplizumab effects on memory and regulatory T cells. Profiled with immunoSEQ multiplex PCR; TCRdb holds only in-frame clones, not every one. In the table there are approximately 7,000 clones, under 80% of which are singletons. The source material was effector memory CD8+ T cells sorted from blood. All receptors come from a human donor in good health. Each CDR3 is given without its conserved first and last residue.

CDR3	J	length	V
ASSLSGDGFGEQF	TRBJ2-1	13	TRBV28
ASYQSSYNEQF	TRBJ2-1	11	TRBV5-6
ASSPGDGSNQPQH	TRBJ1-5	13	TRBV6-4
ASSLEAAYEQY	TRBJ2-7	11	TRBV7-6
ATLSQGYEQY	TRBJ2-7	10	TRBV2
ASSLPGKSGANVLT	TRBJ2-6	14	TRBV5-8
ASSSTGTSYEQF	TRBJ2-1	12	TRBV9
AWSEGYWNTEAF	TRBJ1-1	12	TRBV30
ASSQDSGSGYNEQF	TRBJ2-1	14	TRBV27
ASSGEVREGTNEQF	TRBJ2-1	14	TRBV7-8
ASSGSNTEAF	TRBJ1-1	10	TRBV9
AWSLTRQYNSPLH	TRBJ1-6	13	TRBV30